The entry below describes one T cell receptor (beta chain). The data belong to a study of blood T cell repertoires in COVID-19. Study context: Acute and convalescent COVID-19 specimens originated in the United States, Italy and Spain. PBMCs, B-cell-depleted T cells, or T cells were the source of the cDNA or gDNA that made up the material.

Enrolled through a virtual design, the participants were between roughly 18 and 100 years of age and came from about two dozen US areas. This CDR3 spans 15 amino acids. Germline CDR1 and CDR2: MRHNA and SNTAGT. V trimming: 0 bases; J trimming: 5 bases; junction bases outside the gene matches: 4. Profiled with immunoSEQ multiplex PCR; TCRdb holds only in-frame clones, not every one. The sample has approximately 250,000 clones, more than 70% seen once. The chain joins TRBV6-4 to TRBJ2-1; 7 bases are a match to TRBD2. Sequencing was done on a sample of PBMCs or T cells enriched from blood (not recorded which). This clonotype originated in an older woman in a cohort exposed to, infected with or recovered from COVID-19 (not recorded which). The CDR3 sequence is CASSDSGEGHNEQFF. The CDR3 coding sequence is TGTGCCAGCAGTGACTCGGGGGAGGGCCACAATGAGCAGTTCTTC.